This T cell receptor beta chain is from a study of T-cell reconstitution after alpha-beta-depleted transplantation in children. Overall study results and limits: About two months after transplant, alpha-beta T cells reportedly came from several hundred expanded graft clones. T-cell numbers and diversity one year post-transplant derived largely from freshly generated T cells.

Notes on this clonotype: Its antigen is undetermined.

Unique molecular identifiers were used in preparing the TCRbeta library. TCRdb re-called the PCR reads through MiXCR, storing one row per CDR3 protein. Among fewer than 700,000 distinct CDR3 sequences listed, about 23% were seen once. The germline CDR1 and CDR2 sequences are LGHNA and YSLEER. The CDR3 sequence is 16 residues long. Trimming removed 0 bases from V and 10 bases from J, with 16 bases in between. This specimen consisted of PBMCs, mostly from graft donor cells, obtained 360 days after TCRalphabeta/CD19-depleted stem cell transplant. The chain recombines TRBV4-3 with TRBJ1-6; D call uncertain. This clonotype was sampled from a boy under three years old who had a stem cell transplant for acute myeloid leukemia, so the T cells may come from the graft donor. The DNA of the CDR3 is TGCGCCAGCAGCCAAGACCGAGCGCCTTCGGACTCACCCCTCCACTTT. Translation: CASSQDRAPSDSPLHF.